The clone carrying this T cell receptor beta chain was seen many times. What it recognizes is unknown. Unique molecular identifiers tagged individual cDNA molecules. TCRdb re-called the 5' RACE reads through MiXCR, storing one row per CDR3 protein. The table has under 70,000 distinct CDR3 sequences, roughly 12% seen once. The data originate from a study of early T cells in non-severe SARS-CoV-2 infection. Background on the study: Sequenced material consisted of bulk RNA (from unsorted whole blood), and chains were unpaired. Study-level results: VDJdb matching skewed toward anti-spike CD8 responses, missing private and CD4 specificities.

The germline V gene encodes CDR1 DFQATT and CDR2 SNEGSKA (reference sequence). The junction had 5 bases not matched to a gene; V was cut back by 0 bases and J by 0 bases. The length of the CDR3 is 16 residues. The source material was whole blood. The TCR sequence derives from an adult who was a healthcare worker with PCR-confirmed SARS-CoV-2 infection or an uninfected control (not recorded which). This chain connects TRBV20-1 to TRBJ2-7; 10 nucleotides agree with TRBD2. Written as DNA, the CDR3 is TGCAGTGCTAGAGATATAGTAGCGGGAGGCTCCTACGAGCAGTACTTC. As protein: CSARDIVAGGSYEQYF.